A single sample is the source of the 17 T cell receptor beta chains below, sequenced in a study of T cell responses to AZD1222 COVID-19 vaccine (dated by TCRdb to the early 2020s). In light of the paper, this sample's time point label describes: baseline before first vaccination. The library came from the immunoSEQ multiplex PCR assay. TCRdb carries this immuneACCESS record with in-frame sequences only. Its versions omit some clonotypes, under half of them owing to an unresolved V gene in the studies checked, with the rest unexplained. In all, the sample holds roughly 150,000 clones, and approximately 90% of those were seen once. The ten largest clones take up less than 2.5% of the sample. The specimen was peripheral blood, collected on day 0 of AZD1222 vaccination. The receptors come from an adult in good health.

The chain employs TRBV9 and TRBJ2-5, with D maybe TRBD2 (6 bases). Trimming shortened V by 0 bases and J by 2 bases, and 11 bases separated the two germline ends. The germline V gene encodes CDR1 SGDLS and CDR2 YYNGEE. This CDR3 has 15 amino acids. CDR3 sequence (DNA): TGTGCCAGCAGCGTAGCGGGGGTTCGGCAAGAGACCCAGTACTTC. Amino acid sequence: CASSVAGVRQETQYF.

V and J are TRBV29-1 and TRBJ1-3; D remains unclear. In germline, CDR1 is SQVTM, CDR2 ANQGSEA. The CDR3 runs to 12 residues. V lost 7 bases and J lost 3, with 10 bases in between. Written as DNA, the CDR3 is TGCAGCGCCGAGTCATTTGGAAACACCATATATTTT. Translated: CSAESFGNTIYF.

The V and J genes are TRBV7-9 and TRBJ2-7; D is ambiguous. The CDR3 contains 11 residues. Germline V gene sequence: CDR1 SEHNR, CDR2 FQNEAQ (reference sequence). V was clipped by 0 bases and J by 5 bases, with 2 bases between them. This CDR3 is CASSLANEQYF. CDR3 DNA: TGTGCCAGCAGCTTAGCGAACGAGCAGTACTTC.

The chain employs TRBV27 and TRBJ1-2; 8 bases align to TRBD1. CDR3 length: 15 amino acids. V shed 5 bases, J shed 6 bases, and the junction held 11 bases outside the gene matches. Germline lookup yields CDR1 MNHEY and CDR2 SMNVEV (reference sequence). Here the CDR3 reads CASSLTWTGKDGYTF. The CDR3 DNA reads TGTGCCAGCAGTCTTACCTGGACAGGGAAGGATGGCTACACCTTC.

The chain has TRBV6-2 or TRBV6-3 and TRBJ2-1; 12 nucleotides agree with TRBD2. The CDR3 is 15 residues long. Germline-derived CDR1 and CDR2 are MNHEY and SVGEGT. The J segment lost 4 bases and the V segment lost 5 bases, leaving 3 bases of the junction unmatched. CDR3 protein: CASSLAGGGYNEQFF. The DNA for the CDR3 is TGTGCCAGCAGTCTAGCGGGAGGGGGGTACAATGAGCAGTTCTTC.

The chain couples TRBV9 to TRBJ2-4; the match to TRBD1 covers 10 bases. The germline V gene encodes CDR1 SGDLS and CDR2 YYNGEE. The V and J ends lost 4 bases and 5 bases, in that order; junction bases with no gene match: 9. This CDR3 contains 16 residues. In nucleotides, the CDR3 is TGTGCCAGCAGCCCCCAGGGGGGGACAGGGGAAAACATTCAGTACTTC. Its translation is CASSPQGGTGENIQYF. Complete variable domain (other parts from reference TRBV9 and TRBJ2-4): DSGVTQTPKHLITATGQRVTLRCSPRSGDLSVYWYQQSLDQGLQFLIQYYNGEERAKGNILERFSAQQFPDLHSELNLSSLELGDSALYFCASSPQGGTGENIQYFGAGTRLSVL.

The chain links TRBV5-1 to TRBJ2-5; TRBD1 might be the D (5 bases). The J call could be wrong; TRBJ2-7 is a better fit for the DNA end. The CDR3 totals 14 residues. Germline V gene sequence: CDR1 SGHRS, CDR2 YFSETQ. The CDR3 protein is CASSLSQGTYEQYF. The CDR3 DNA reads TGCGCCAGCAGCTTGAGCCAGGGAACCTACGAGCAGTACTTC.

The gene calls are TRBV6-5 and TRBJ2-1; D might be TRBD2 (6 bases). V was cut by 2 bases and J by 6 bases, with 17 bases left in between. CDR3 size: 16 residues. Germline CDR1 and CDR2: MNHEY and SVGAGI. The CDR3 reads CASSYRTVGSSNEQFF. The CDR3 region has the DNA TGTGCCAGCAGTTACCGGACCGTCGGGAGTAGCAATGAGCAGTTCTTC.

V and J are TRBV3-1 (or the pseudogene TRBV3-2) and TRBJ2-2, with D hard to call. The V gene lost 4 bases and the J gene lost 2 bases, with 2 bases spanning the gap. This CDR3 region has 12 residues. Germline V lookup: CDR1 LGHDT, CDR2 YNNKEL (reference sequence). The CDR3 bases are TGTGCCAGCAGCCTAAACACCGGGGAGCTGTTTTTT. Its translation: CASSLNTGELFF.

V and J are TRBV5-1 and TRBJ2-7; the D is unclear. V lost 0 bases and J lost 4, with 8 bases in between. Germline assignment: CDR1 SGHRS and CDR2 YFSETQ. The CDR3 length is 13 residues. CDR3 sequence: CASSLVVGYEQYF. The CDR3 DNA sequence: TGCGCCAGCAGCTTGGTCGTAGGGTACGAGCAGTACTTC.

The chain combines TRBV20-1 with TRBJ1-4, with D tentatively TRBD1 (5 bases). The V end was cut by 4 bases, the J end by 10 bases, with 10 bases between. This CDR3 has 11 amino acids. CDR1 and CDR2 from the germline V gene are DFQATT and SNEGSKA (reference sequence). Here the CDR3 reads CSAMGGGKLFF. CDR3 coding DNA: TGCAGTGCTATGGGGGGGGGAAAACTGTTTTTT.

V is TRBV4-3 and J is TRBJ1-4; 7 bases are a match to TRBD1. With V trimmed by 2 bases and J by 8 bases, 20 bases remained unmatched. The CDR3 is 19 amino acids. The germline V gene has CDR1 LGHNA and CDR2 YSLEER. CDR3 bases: TGCGCCAGCAGCCAACGGCCACACAGGGGCGTCAGCGGGGGGGAAAAACTGTTTTTT. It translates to CASSQRPHRGVSGGEKLFF.

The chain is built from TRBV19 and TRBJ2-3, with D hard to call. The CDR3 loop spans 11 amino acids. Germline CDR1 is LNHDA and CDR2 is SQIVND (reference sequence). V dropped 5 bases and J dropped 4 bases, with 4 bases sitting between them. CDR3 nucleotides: TGTGCCAGTAGTGGATCAGATACGCAGTATTTT. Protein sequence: CASSGSDTQYF.

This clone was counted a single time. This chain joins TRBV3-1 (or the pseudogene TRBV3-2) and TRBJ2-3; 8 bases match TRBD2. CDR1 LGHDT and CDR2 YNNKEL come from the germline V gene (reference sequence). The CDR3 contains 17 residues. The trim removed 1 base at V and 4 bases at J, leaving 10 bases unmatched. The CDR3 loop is CASSQGAAGGYPDTQYF. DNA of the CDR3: TGTGCCAGCAGCCAAGGGGCGGCGGGAGGATATCCAGATACGCAGTATTTT.

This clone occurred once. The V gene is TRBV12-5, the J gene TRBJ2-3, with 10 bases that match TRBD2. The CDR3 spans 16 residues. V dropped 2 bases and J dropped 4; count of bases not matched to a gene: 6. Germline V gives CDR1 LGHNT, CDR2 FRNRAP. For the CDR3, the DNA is TGTGCTAGTGGTTTGACAGGACTAGCGGTTCCAGATACGCAGTATTTT. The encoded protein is CASGLTGLAVPDTQYF.

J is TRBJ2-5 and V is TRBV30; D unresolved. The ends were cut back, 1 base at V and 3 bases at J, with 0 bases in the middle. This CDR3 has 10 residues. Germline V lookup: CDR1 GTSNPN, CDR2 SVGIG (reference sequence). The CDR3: CAWSEETQYF. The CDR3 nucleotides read TGTGCCTGGAGTGAAGAGACCCAGTACTTC.

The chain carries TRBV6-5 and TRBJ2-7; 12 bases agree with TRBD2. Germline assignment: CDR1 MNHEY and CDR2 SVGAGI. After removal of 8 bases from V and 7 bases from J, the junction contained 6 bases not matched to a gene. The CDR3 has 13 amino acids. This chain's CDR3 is CASGASGRGEQYF. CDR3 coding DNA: TGTGCCAGCGGCGCTAGCGGGAGGGGTGAGCAGTACTTC.